Listed below are T cell receptor beta chains from one sample, sequenced in a study of memory CD4+ T cells and cytomegalovirus serostatus. This table comes from immunoSEQ multiplex PCR, and its TCRdb copy is limited to in-frame clones, with some not included. The repertoire consists of 80,000 or so clones, with 75% to 85% occurring once and the leading ten covering just over 2.5%. Sequencing used memory CD4+ T cells from blood. These receptors originate from an adult in good health and CMV-seropositive. The CDR3 runs from the conserved cysteine through the conserved F or W. D genes are given only for firm matches. Only some rows state a clone size, as once, few, many or a class for expanded clones.

d_call	v_call	j_call	clone_size	cdr3_aa	cdr3_nt
NA	TRBV7-9	TRBJ1-3	once	CASSLEVGNTIYF	TGTGCCAGCAGCTTAGAGGTGGGAAACACCATATATTTT
NA	TRBV5-4	TRBJ2-3	NA	CASRSTLRGVDTQYF	TGTGCCAGCAGGTCGACACTACGTGGCGTCGATACGCAGTATTTT
TRBD1	TRBV2	TRBJ2-1	NA	CASSTRQGHEQFF	TGTGCCAGCAGCACACGACAGGGTCATGAGCAGTTCTTC
TRBD1	TRBV30	TRBJ2-7	NA	CACNRGVSSYEQYF	TGTGCCTGTAACAGGGGCGTAAGCTCCTACGAGCAGTACTTC
NA	TRBV11-2	TRBJ2-5	NA	CASSRYGGRGRGETQYF	TGTGCCAGCAGCCGCTATGGAGGACGAGGGAGAGGGGAGACCCAGTACTTC
NA	TRBV5-1	TRBJ2-5	NA	CASSLAGETQYF	TGCGCCAGCTCACTAGCTGGAGAGACCCAGTACTTC
NA	TRBV5-4	TRBJ2-6	NA	CASSLGGSGANVLTF	TGTGCCAGCAGCTTGGGTGGATCTGGGGCCAACGTCCTGACTTTC
TRBD1	TRBV6-1	TRBJ1-5	NA	CASSPVRGPNQPQHF	TGTGCCAGCAGCCCCGTGAGGGGGCCCAATCAGCCCCAGCATTTT
TRBD1	TRBV27	TRBJ2-7	NA	CASSLSNRGRWGEQYF	TGTGCCAGCAGTTTATCCAACAGGGGCCGCTGGGGCGAGCAGTACTTC
TRBD2	TRBV19	TRBJ2-5	NA	CATSGTSAQETQYF	TGTGCCACCAGTGGGACTAGCGCACAAGAGACCCAGTACTTC
NA	TRBV29-1	TRBJ2-1	NA	CSVSRQENEQFF	TGCAGCGTTTCCCGACAGGAGAATGAGCAGTTCTTC
NA	TRBV6-5	TRBJ2-2	NA	CASKQGFTGELFF	TGTGCCAGCAAACAGGGCTTCACCGGGGAGCTGTTTTTT